The rows below give T cell receptor beta chains drawn from one sample of a study of radiotherapy plus CTLA-4 blockade in lung cancer. The table came from immunoSEQ multiplex PCR; TCRdb's copy has only in-frame clones and leaves some out. The sample lists tens of thousands of clones, 78% occurring once. The sequencing here drew on peripheral blood, taken from a patient treated with radiotherapy plus ipilimumab. These receptors originate from a human donor with non-small cell lung cancer who had a partial response to radiotherapy plus ipilimumab. Some clones in this sample may be carry-over from other donors' samples. Both conserved end residues are part of each CDR3. The D gene is left open where the match is weak. The size of a clone is reported for some rows only, either as once, few or many, or as a class for expanded clones.

J gene | V gene | clone size | D gene | CDR3 DNA | CDR3 protein
TRBJ1-5 | TRBV19 | NA | TRBD1 | TGTGCCAGTAGATGGGGACAGGGGGTTGGTCAGCCCCAGCATTTT | CASRWGQGVGQPQHF
TRBJ2-7 | TRBV15 | medium-sized | NA | TGTGCCACCAGCAGGCGGCGAGGGGGAGACGAGCAGTACTTC | CATSRRRGGDEQYF
TRBJ2-5 | TRBV11-3 | NA | TRBD1 | TGTGCCAGCAGCCCGGGACAGGTCCCGAAAGAGACCCAGTACTTC | CASSPGQVPKETQYF
TRBJ1-1 | TRBV29-1 | NA | NA | TGCAGCGTTGAAGCGACAGCCTGGGGCACTGAAGCTTTCTTT | CSVEATAWGTEAFF
TRBJ1-4 | TRBV18 | NA | TRBD1 | TGTGCCAGCTCGGGGGACAGGGAGGAAAAACTGTTTTTT | CASSGDREEKLFF
TRBJ2-1 | TRBV18 | NA | TRBD2 | TGTGCCAGCTCACCGAGGGGACTAGCGGGAGGAGTTGAGCAGTTCTTC | CASSPRGLAGGVEQFF
TRBJ2-1 | TRBV13 | NA | NA | TGTGCCAGCGCCCTTCCCTCCCGGGACCTCATGGCGGGAAATGAGCAGTTCTTC | CASALPSRDLMAGNEQFF
TRBJ2-7 | TRBV5-1 | NA | TRBD1 | TGCGCCAGCAGCCTACGGGACAGGGAGGGCGAGCAGTACTTC | CASSLRDREGEQYF
TRBJ1-2 | TRBV6-1 | few | NA | TGTGCCAGCCAGAACATCTATGGCTACACCTTC | CASQNIYGYTF
TRBJ2-1 | TRBV7-9 | few | TRBD2 | TGTGCCAGCAGCTCACCGAGGCGGCTAGCGGGGGGGCCGGACAATGAGCAGTTCTTC | CASSSPRRLAGGPDNEQFF
TRBJ1-5 | TRBV6-5 | few | NA | TGTGCCAGTGACAGAGGCAATCAGCCCCAGCATTTT | CASDRGNQPQHF
TRBJ1-1 | TRBV6-1 | NA | TRBD1 | TGTGCCAGCAGCCAGGGACAGCTATACACTGAAGCTTTCTTT | CASSQGQLYTEAFF
TRBJ1-1 | TRBV14 | NA | NA | TGTGCCAGCAGCCCCGATTTGGGCCTCGAAGCTTTCTTT | CASSPDLGLEAFF
TRBJ2-3 | TRBV9 | once | TRBD1 | TGTGCCAGCAGCGTAGTGGGACAGGTTTCAGATACGCAGTATTTT | CASSVVGQVSDTQYF
TRBJ1-2 | TRBV6-5 | NA | TRBD1 | TGTGCCAGCTCGCTGACAGGGGGCTATGGCTACACCTTC | CASSLTGGYGYTF
TRBJ2-1 | TRBV7-2 | NA | TRBD2 | TGTGCCAGCAGCTTTTTGTCCAGCGGGGGGGCGGGGGAGCAGTTCTTC | CASSFLSSGGAGEQFF
TRBJ2-1 | TRBV7-8 | few | NA | TGTGCCAGCAGCTCCCGGGACTTCACCTACAATGAGCAGTTCTTC | CASSSRDFTYNEQFF
TRBJ2-3 | TRBV6-6 | NA | TRBD2 | TGTGCCAGCAATGGGGGGGGACCAGATACGCAGTATTTT | CASNGGGPDTQYF
TRBJ1-3 | TRBV6-5 | NA | NA | TGTGCCAGCAGCCGCGACATGGGAAACACCATATATTTT | CASSRDMGNTIYF
TRBJ2-1 | TRBV2 | NA | NA | TGTGCCAGCAGTGTCCAGGGCTACAATGAGCAGTTCTTC | CASSVQGYNEQFF
TRBJ1-6 | TRBV5-1 | NA | NA | TGCGCCAGCAGCTTGGAAGTCAGGGAGGGTTCACCCCTCCACTTT | CASSLEVREGSPLHF
TRBJ2-7 | TRBV28 | few | NA | TGTGCCAGCAGTCTGCTGAGGGTTCGGGATCACGAGCAGTACTTC | CASSLLRVRDHEQYF
TRBJ2-1 | TRBV28 | NA | NA | TGTGCCAGCAGTTTACCTTCTACCTATGAGCAGTTCTTC | CASSLPSTYEQFF
TRBJ1-5 | TRBV9 | once | NA | NA | CASSTSGNQPQHF
TRBJ1-1 | TRBV11-2 | NA | NA | TGTGCCAGCAGCATAGAGGCCGCGGGGACTGAAGCTTTCTTT | CASSIEAAGTEAFF
TRBJ2-2 | TRBV18 | NA | NA | TGTGCCAGCTCATTCGCCGCGGAAAAATACACCGGGGAGCTGTTTTTT | CASSFAAEKYTGELFF
TRBJ2-1 | TRBV4-3 | NA | NA | TGCGCCAGCAGCCAAGATCCGAGCGGGCTGACTAATGAGCAGTTCTTC | CASSQDPSGLTNEQFF
TRBJ1-4 | TRBV6-5 | NA | NA | TGTGCCAGCAGTTACTCGACACGGTCGAATGAAAAACTGTTTTTT | CASSYSTRSNEKLFF
TRBJ2-6 | TRBV7-8 | NA | NA | TGTGCCAGCAGCTTGAGGGTTTCCGGGGCCAACGTCCTGACTTTC | CASSLRVSGANVLTF
TRBJ2-5 | TRBV9 | NA | NA | TGTGCCAGCAGCGCCCAGGGGTCGCAAGAGACCCAGTACTTC | CASSAQGSQETQYF
TRBJ2-5 | TRBV5-6 | once | NA | TGTGCCAGCAGCTTGGCTGGGGGCGGGCGCGAGACCCAGTACTTC | CASSLAGGGRETQYF
TRBJ2-7 | TRBV5-6 | NA | TRBD1 | TGTGCCAGCACCCCCCCGGGACAGGGGCGTTCCTACGAGCAGTACTTC | CASTPPGQGRSYEQYF
TRBJ2-3 | TRBV10-3 | NA | NA | TGTGCCATCAGGGGCGGGGAACACACAGATACGCAGTATTTT | CAIRGGEHTDTQYF
TRBJ2-7 | TRBV4-1 | few | TRBD1 | TGCGCCAGCAGCCAAGTACAGGGGTACGAGCAGTACTTC | CASSQVQGYEQYF
TRBJ2-7 | TRBV29-1 | NA | TRBD1 | TGCAGCACAACAGGGGTAGGGGGATACGAGCAGTACTTC | CSTTGVGGYEQYF
TRBJ1-1 | TRBV27 | NA | NA | TGTGCCAGCAGTTTTCAGGGGAACACTGAAGCTTTCTTT | CASSFQGNTEAFF
TRBJ2-1 | TRBV18 | NA | TRBD1 | TGTGCCAGCTCACTTGGGACAGCCAATGAGCAGTTCTTC | CASSLGTANEQFF
TRBJ2-2 | TRBV18 | NA | TRBD2 | TGTGCCAGCTCACCATTTGTAGCGGGAGTTGGATCCGGGGAGCTGTTTTTT | CASSPFVAGVGSGELFF
TRBJ2-2 | TRBV4-2 | once | TRBD2 | TGTGCCAGCAGCTCGCGACTAGCGGGAACCGGGGAGCTGTTTTTT | CASSSRLAGTGELFF
TRBJ1-2 | TRBV9 | NA | TRBD1 | TGTGCCAGCAGCAAGGCAGGGGGCGCAGGTGGCTATGGCTACACCTTC | CASSKAGGAGGYGYTF
TRBJ1-2 | TRBV5-6 | NA | NA | TGTGCCAGCAGCTCGATGGGCAGAAACTATGGCTACACCTTC | CASSSMGRNYGYTF
TRBJ1-3 | TRBV6-5 | few | NA | TGTGCCAGCAGTTTTGGGGGGTTCTCTGGAAACACCATATATTTT | CASSFGGFSGNTIYF
TRBJ1-2 | TRBV5-1 | few | TRBD1 | TGCGCCAGCAGCGCCGGGACAGGGGGTCTGGGTGGCTACACCTTC | CASSAGTGGLGGYTF